This T cell receptor (beta chain) was captured by sequencing in a study of cytomegalovirus exposure and HLA in healthy donors. General study results and limits: What a later analysis showed was that several of the most significant clusters appeared linked to common viral pathogens. Accurate prediction of most subjects' HLA-A and HLA-B alleles from TCR beta sequences was reported. Researchers left out some V segments, among them TRBV6-2 and TRBV6-3, as indistinguishable.

This CDR3 contains 15 residues. Germline V gives CDR1 SGHRS, CDR2 YFSETQ. J gave up 2 bases and V 4 bases, and 8 bases lay outside the gene matches. On this clone itself: Its antigen is unidentified.

When sampled, the donors appeared nominally healthy, though they likely had unrecorded immune exposures. Primers for the PCR totalled 60 Vbeta and 13 Jbeta. Assay used: immunoSEQ multiplex PCR; TCRdb lists only in-frame clones, some missing. The sample yields 150,000 to 250,000 clones, approximately 85% seen once. This clonotype was obtained from a woman in her forties or fifties in good health and CMV-seronegative. The rearrangement joins TRBV5-1 to TRBJ2-7; the match to TRBD2 covers 8 bases. Sequencing input: PBMCs. Here the CDR3 reads CASSTGTRTPYEQYF. For the CDR3, the DNA is TGCGCCAGCAGCACTGGGACTAGGACTCCCTACGAGCAGTACTTC.